This T cell receptor beta chain was found in a study of cytomegalovirus exposure and HLA in healthy donors. Study-level findings and limits: In a later analysis, HLA-associated beta chains showed higher expansion and lower generation probabilities than comparable chains.

Both 60 Vbeta primers and 13 Jbeta primers went into the PCR. Some clones are missing from TCRdb's copy, which holds only in-frame ones; the method was immunoSEQ multiplex PCR. The sample consists of 150,000 to 200,000 clones, roughly four fifths of them appearing once. Concerning this clone itself: Its antigen is not identified.

Trimming left V 3 bases short and J 0 bases short, with 9 bases between. This CDR3 is 15 amino acids long. Germline CDR1 SGHKS, CDR2 YYEKEE (reference sequence). The chain carries TRBV5-5 and TRBJ1-4, with D unclear. This clonotype was sampled from a woman in her late teens or twenties in good health and CMV-seropositive. What was sequenced was PBMCs. The CDR3 nucleotides read TGTGCCAGCAGCTCATTCACGGCAACTAATGAAAAACTGTTTTTT. The encoded protein is CASSSFTATNEKLFF. Supplemented by reference TRBV5-5 and TRBJ1-4, the full variable domain reads DAGVTQSPTHLIKTRGQQVTLRCSPISGHKSVSWYQQVLGQGPQFIFQYYEKEERGRGNFPDRFSARQFPNYSSELNVNALLLGDSALYLCASSSFTATNEKLFFGSGTQLSVL.